This TCR beta chain is drawn from a study of blood T cell repertoires in COVID-19. Study background: Acute and convalescent COVID-19 samples came from the United States, Italy and Spain. T cells, B-cell-depleted T cells, or PBMCs supplied cDNA or gDNA.

Methods used by the authors: Amplification from reference gene primers served as the basis for estimated nucleated cell counts. Profiled with immunoSEQ multiplex PCR; TCRdb holds only in-frame clones, not every one. The V and J calls and clone size come from that table; D and trimming were worked out from the DNA. The sample contains roughly 230,000 clones, 85% to 90% of which appear only once. There are 16 residues in the CDR3. V was pared by 1 base and J by 5 bases, with 10 bases of the junction left unmatched. Per the germline V gene, CDR1 is LGHDT and CDR2 is YNNKEL (reference sequence). This clonotype originated in a woman aged 40 to 49 who had recovered from COVID-19. Material: peripheral blood. J is TRBJ2-5 and V is TRBV3-1 (or the pseudogene TRBV3-2); 7 positions agree with TRBD2. CDR3 protein: CASSQGSTVGGETQYF. The CDR3, as DNA: TGTGCCAGCAGCCAAGGATCCACAGTGGGGGGGGAGACCCAGTACTTC.